What follows are 6 T cell receptor beta chains derived from one specimen sequenced in a study of blood T cells in healthy people across ages. With a J-beta primer mix and a sample-barcoded 5' primer, a second PCR ran 7 to 11 cycles. TCRdb processed the 5' RACE reads anew with MiXCR; each CDR3 protein has one entry. The sample carries hundreds of thousands of distinct CDR3 sequences, approximately 25% recorded once. The same data also went into a second study, on T cells of mothers and their children.

The sample comprised blood. The receptors stem from a boy younger than 18 in good health.

This clonotype was detected a few times. The V call is TRBV27, the J call TRBJ2-2; possibly TRBD2 for D (6 bases). The CDR3 spans 16 residues. The V and J ends lost 3 bases and 5 bases respectively, with 16 bases between them. Germline-derived CDR1 and CDR2 are MNHEY and SMNVEV (reference sequence). CDR3 loop: CASSLSNLAYTGELFF. The CDR3 nucleotides are TGTGCCAGCAGTTTGTCTAACCTAGCGTATACCGGGGAGCTGTTTTTT.

The V call is TRBV6-5, the J call TRBJ1-4; D might be TRBD1 (5 bases). V dropped 4 bases and J dropped 4 bases, with 13 bases sitting between them. The CDR3 has 15 amino acids. Germline-derived CDR1 and CDR2 are MNHEY and SVGAGI. The CDR3 sequence: CASSSSGGGNEKLFF. For the CDR3, the DNA is TGTGCCAGCAGTTCTTCTGGGGGGGGTAATGAAAAACTGTTTTTT.

With regard to this clonotype: The junction does not match germline at one end; this may be a read error. V usage is TRBV5-1 and J usage is TRBJ2-5, with TRBD2 identical over 13 bases. The CDR3 loop spans 18 amino acids. CDR1 and CDR2 (germline): SGHRS, YFSETQ. CDR3 DNA: TGCGCCAGCAGCTCAACGGGAACTACTAGCGGGGGGGCTGAGACCCGGTACTTC. This sequence encodes CASSSTGTTSGGAETRYF. Full variable domain (missing parts from reference TRBV5-1 and TRBJ2-5): KAGVTQTPRYLIKTRGQQVTLSCSPISGHRSVSWYQQTPGQGLQFLFEYFSETQRNKGNFPGRFSGRQFSNSRSEMNVSTLELGDSALYLCASSSTGTTSGGAETRYFGPGTRLLVL.

This clonotype was counted between two and nine times. The rearrangement uses TRBV29-1 and TRBJ1-1; D gene uncertain. Germline V lookup: CDR1 SQVTM, CDR2 ANQGSEA. V was shortened by 7 bases and J by 2 bases, with 17 bases between the two germline ends. This CDR3 comprises 14 residues. As DNA, the CDR3 is TGCAGCGCCGTGGGCCCAGTCGATAACACTGAAGCTTTCTTT. Protein: CSAVGPVDNTEAFF.

There are a few counts of this clonotype. The V and J genes are TRBV29-1 and TRBJ2-5, with D possibly being TRBD2 (6 bases). Germline V gene sequence: CDR1 SQVTM, CDR2 ANQGSEA. CDR3 size: 13 residues. Trimming shortened V by 4 bases and J by 4 bases, and 13 bases separated the two germline ends. As DNA, the CDR3 is TGCAGCGTTGTGGAATTGGGGGGAGAGACCCAGTACTTC. It specifies CSVVELGGETQYF.

The chain carries TRBV13 and TRBJ1-3, with D unresolved. V gave up 4 bases and J gave up 8 bases, with 21 bases separating them. The CDR3 runs 16 residues. The germline V gene encodes CDR1 PRHDT and CDR2 FYEKMQ (reference sequence). The CDR3, as DNA: TGTGCCAGCAGCTCCGGCGGACCGTCCCTCGCGGACACCATATATTTT. Amino acids: CASSSGGPSLADTIYF. The variable domain in full, completed from reference TRBV13 and TRBJ1-3, reads AAGVIQSPRHLIKEKRETATLKCYPIPRHDTVYWYQQGPGQDPQFLISFYEKMQSDKGSIPDRFSAQQFSDYHSELNMSSLELGDSALYFCASSSGGPSLADTIYFGEGSWLTVV.